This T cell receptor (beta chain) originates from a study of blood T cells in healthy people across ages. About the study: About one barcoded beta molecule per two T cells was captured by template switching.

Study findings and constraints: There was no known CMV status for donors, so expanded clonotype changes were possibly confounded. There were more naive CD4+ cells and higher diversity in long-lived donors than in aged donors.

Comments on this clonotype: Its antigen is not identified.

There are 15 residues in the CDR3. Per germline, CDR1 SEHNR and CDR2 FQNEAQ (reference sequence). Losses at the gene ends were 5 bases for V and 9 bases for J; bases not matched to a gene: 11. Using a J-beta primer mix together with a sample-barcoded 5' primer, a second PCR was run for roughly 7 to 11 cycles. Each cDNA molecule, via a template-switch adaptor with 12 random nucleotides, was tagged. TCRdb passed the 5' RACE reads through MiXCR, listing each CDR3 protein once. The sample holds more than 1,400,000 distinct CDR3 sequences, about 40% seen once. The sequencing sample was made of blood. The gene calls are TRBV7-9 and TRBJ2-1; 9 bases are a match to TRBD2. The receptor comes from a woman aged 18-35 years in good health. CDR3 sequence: CASSLGSGGFVEQFF. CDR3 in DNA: TGTGCCAGCAGCCTAGGGAGCGGGGGGTTCGTTGAGCAGTTCTTC. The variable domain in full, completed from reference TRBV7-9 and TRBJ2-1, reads DTGVSQNPRHKITKRGQNVTFRCDPISEHNRLYWYRQTLGQGPEFLTYFQNEAQLEKSRLLSDRFSAERPKGSFSTLEIQRTEQGDSAMYLCASSLGSGGFVEQFFGPGTRLTVL.